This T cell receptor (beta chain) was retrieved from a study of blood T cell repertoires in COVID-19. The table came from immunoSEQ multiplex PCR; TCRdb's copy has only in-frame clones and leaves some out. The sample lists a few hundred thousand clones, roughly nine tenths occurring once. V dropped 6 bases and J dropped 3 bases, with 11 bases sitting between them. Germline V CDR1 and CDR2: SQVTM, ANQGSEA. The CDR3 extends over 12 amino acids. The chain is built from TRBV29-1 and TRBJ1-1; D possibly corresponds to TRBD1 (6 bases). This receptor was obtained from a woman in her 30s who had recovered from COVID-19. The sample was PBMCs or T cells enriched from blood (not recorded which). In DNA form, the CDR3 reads TGCAGCGTGGCGGACAGCCACACTGAAGCTTTCTTT. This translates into CSVADSHTEAFF.